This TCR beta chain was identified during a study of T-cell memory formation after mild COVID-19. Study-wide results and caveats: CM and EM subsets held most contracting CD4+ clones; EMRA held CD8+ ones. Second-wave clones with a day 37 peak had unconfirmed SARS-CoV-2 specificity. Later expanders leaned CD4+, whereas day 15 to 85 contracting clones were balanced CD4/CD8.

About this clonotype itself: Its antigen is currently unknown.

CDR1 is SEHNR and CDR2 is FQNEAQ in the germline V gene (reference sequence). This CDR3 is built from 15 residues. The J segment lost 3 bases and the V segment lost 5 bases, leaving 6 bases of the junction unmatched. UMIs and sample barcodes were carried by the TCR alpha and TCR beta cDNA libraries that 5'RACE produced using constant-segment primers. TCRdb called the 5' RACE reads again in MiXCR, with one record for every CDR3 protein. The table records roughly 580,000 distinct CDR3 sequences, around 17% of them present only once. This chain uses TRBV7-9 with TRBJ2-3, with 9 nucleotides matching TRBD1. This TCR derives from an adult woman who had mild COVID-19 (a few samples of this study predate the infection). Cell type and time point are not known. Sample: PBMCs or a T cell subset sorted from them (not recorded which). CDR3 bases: TGTGCCAGCAGCCCACAGGGGGCGTGGACAGATACGCAGTATTTT. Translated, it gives CASSPQGAWTDTQYF. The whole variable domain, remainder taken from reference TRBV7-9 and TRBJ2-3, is DTGVSQNPRHKITKRGQNVTFRCDPISEHNRLYWYRQTLGQGPEFLTYFQNEAQLEKSRLLSDRFSAERPKGSFSTLEIQRTEQGDSAMYLCASSPQGAWTDTQYFGPGTRLTVL.